A selection of T cell receptor beta chains follows, all from one sample in a study of long-term antiretroviral therapy in people with HIV. This table comes from immunoSEQ multiplex PCR, and its TCRdb copy is limited to in-frame clones, with some not included. The profile shows about 14,000 clones, 70% to 80% of them singletons. Here the sequenced sample was unsorted PBMCs, taken 1.3 years before starting antiretroviral therapy. These receptors all come from a man aged 35 to 55 with HIV. CDR3s include the opening cysteine and the closing phenylalanine or tryptophan. D genes are given only for firm matches. Some rows have no size entry. The others give once, few or many, or a class for an expanded clone.

d_call j_call v_call clone_size cdr3_nt cdr3_aa
- TRBJ2-5 TRBV7-8 - TGTGCCAGCAGCCTGTCCAGCCGATATTTTTACTTC CASSLSSRYFYF
- TRBJ1-2 TRBV29-1 - TGCAGCGTTGAAGTGGCTGGCGGGTATGGCTACACCTTC CSVEVAGGYGYTF
- TRBJ1-2 TRBV6-5 - TGTGCCAGCAGTTACAGCCCCGAGGGAGGCTATGGCTACACCTTC CASSYSPEGGYGYTF
TRBD2 TRBJ2-1 TRBV4-1 - TGCGCCAGCAGCCCCCAGGCGTTAGCGGGGGCTGCGGTCATAAGCTCCTACAATGAGCAGTTCTTC CASSPQALAGAAVISSYNEQFF
- TRBJ1-2 TRBV19 - TGTGCCAGTAGTATAGTCGGTACGGCGGTAGGTGGCTACACCTTC CASSIVGTAVGGYTF
TRBD1 TRBJ2-7 TRBV7-2 once TGTGCCAGCAGCTTAGGACAGGGGGCCTACGAGCAGTACTTC CASSLGQGAYEQYF
TRBD1 TRBJ2-1 TRBV5-1 - TGCGCCAGCAGCTTAGGGACAGGGGGCAATGAGCAGTTCTTC CASSLGTGGNEQFF
- TRBJ1-3 TRBV30 once TGTGCCTGGAATCCAGGGGATGGAGAGGAATACACCATATATTTT CAWNPGDGEEYTIYF
- TRBJ1-5 TRBV7-8 - TGTGCCAGCAGCTTAGACGGCAATCAGCCCCAGCATTTT CASSLDGNQPQHF
TRBD1 TRBJ2-2 TRBV5-1 - TGCGCCAGCAGCTTGGCGGGACAGGGGGCCGGGGAGCTGTTTTTT CASSLAGQGAGELFF
TRBD1 TRBJ1-2 TRBV9 - TGTGCCAGCAGCTCCCGGACAGGAGCCTATGGCTACACCTTC CASSSRTGAYGYTF
- TRBJ1-2 TRBV1 - TGCACCAGCAGCCAAGATAAGGCCGGCAGGGTCTATGGCTACACCTTC CTSSQDKAGRVYGYTF
TRBD1 TRBJ1-2 TRBV5-4 - TGTGCCAGCAGCTTGACAGGGGGAACTCTCTATGGCTACACCTTC CASSLTGGTLYGYTF
- TRBJ1-2 TRBV14 once TGTGCCAGCAGCCACATGAACAGGGCGGACTATGGCTACACCTTC CASSHMNRADYGYTF